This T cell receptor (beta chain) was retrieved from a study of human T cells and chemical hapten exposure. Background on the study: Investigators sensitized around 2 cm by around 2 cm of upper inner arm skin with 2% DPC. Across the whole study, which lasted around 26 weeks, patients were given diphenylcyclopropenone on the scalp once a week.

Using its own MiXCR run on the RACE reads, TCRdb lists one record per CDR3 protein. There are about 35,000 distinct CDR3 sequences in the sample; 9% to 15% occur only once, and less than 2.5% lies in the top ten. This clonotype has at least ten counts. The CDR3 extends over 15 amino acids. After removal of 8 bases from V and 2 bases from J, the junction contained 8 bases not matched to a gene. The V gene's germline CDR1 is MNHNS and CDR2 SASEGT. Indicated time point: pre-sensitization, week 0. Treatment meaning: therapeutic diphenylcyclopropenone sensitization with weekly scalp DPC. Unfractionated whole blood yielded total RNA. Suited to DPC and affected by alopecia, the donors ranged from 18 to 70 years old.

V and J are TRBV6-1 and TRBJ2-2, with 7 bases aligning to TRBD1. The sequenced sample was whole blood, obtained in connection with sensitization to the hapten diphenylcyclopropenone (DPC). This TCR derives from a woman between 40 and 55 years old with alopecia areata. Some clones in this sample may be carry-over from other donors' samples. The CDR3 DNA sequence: TGTGCCAGCCAGACGGGACAGACTAACACCGGGGAGCTGTTTTTT. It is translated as CASQTGQTNTGELFF.